The entry below gives a single T cell receptor (beta chain) sequence along with its context. Its antigen is currently unknown. The data originate from a study of CD8 T cells in ankylosing spondylitis. Study observations and caveats: Earlier authors reported some of these motif variants in reactive arthritis synovial fluid and blood. Seven to nine highly homologous variants formed a TCR beta motif that appeared characteristic of ankylosing spondylitis blood. Disease-linked clones were found to be CD8+ and relatively rare in peripheral blood. Clones linked to disease were reported to show significant enrichment in matched ankylosing spondylitis synovial fluid.

Making use of molecular barcodes, quantitative 5'-RACE generated TCR beta libraries. One entry per CDR3 protein, called by TCRdb with MiXCR from the 5' RACE reads. The sample consists of more than 250,000 distinct CDR3 sequences, less than 10% of them appearing once. The germline gives CDR1 LNHNV, CDR2 YYDKDF (reference sequence). This CDR3 is 15 amino acids long. Trimming removed 2 bases at V and 4 bases at J, with 15 bases between. The sequence was obtained from a male donor with ankylosing spondylitis. The V call is TRBV15, the J call TRBJ2-7, with D tentatively TRBD1 (6 bases). Source material: blood, either unsorted or a sorted T cell fraction (not recorded which). The chain's CDR3 is CATSRLRTGPYEQYF. As DNA, the CDR3 is TGTGCCACCAGCAGATTGAGAACAGGGCCTTACGAGCAGTACTTC.